This T cell receptor beta chain came from a study of blood T cell repertoires in COVID-19. Across the study: The origin of the acute and convalescent COVID-19 samples was the United States, Italy and Spain. PBMCs, B-cell-depleted T cells, or T cells provided the cDNA or gDNA that made up the material.

Original processing methods: Amplification with reference gene primers provided the estimates of nucleated cell counts. Sequenced by immunoSEQ multiplex PCR; TCRdb stores in-frame clones only, minus some. V, J and clone size were drawn from that table, and D and trimming were deduced from the DNA. The sample shows 50,000 to 65,000 clones, more than 80% of them seen only once. The specimen sequenced was peripheral blood. This clonotype originated in a human donor in a cohort sampled during active COVID-19.

The chain's CDR3 is CSAVSGFEQYF. In nucleotides, the CDR3 is TGCAGTGCGGTGAGTGGTTTCGAGCAGTACTTC. The chain is built from TRBV20-1 and TRBJ2-7; D gene ambiguous. The CDR3 covers 11 residues. CDR1 is DFQATT and CDR2 is SNEGSKA in the germline V gene (reference sequence). V was pared by 6 bases and J by 6 bases, with 12 bases between.